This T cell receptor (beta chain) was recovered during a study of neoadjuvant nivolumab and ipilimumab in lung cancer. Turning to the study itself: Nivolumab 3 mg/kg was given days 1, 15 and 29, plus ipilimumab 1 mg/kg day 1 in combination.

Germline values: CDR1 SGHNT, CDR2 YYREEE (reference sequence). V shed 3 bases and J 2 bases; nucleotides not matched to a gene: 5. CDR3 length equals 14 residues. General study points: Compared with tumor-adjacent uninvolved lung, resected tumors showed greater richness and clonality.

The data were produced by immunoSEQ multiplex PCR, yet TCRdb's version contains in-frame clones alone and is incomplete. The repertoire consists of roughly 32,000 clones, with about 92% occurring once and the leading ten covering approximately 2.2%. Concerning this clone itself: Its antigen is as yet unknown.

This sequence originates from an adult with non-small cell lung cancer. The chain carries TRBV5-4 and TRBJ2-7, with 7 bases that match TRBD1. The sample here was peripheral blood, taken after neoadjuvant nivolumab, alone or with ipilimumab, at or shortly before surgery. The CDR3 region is CASSSGQTPYEQYF. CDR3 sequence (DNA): TGTGCCAGCAGCTCGGGACAGACCCCCTACGAGCAGTACTTC. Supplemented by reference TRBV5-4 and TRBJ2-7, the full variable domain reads ETGVTQSPTHLIKTRGQQVTLRCSSQSGHNTVSWYQQALGQGPQFIFQYYREEENGRGNFPPRFSGLQFPNYSSELNVNALELDDSALYLCASSSGQTPYEQYFGPGTRLTVT.